This T cell receptor (beta chain) was captured by sequencing in a study of response to subunit inactivated influenza vaccine. In its sample, this clonotype was seen a few times. The target antigen is unknown. TCRdb used MiXCR to reprocess the RT-PCR reads, holding one entry per CDR3 protein. The sample shows hundreds of thousands of distinct CDR3 sequences, approximately 15% of them seen only once. Study conclusions and caveats: Only a handful of new T cells, the authors suggested, are recruited with each seasonal influenza vaccination.

The sequence came from a man aged 45-60 years who received an inactivated influenza vaccine. The sequences come from PBMCs from blood, collected less than 15 days before vaccination.

The DNA of the CDR3 is TGTGCCTTATCGGGGGAGGGCGAGCAGTACTTC. Translating gives CALSGEGEQYF. The J gene is TRBJ2-7, the V gene TRBV7-9; 7 nucleotides align to TRBD2. Per germline, CDR1 SEHNR and CDR2 FQNEAQ (reference sequence). V gave up 11 bases and J gave up 6 bases; unmatched junction bases: 7. The CDR3 covers 11 residues.